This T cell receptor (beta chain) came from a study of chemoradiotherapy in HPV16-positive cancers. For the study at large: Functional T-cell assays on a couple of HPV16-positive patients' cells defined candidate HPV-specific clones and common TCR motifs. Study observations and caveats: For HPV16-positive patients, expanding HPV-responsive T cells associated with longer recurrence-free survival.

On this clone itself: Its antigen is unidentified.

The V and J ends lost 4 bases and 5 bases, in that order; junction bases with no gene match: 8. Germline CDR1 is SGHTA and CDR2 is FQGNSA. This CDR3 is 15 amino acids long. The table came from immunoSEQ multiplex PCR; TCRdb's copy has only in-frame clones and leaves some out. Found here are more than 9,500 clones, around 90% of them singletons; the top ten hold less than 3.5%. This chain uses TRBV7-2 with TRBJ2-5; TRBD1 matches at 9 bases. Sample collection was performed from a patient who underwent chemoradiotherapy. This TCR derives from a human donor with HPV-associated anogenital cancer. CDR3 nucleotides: TGTGCCAGCAGCTCCGACAGGGGGGTAGCTGAGACCCAGTACTTC. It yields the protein CASSSDRGVAETQYF.